This TCR beta chain derives from a study of blood T cell repertoires in COVID-19. Study overall: Sample material is recorded as cDNA or gDNA derived from T cells, B-cell-depleted T cells, or PBMCs.

The ends lost 5 bases at V and 5 bases at J; junction bases unmatched: 4. Germline CDR1 LNHDA, CDR2 SQIVND (reference sequence). The CDR3 totals 14 residues. Assay: immunoSEQ multiplex PCR; the TCRdb copy retains only in-frame clones and omits some. Of 470,000 or so clones detected, around nine tenths appear once; the ten largest clones hold over 4%. This chain links TRBV19 with TRBJ2-1; the match to TRBD2 covers 9 bases. The receptor was isolated from a woman between 25 and 40 years old with acute or convalescent COVID-19. Sequencing input: peripheral blood. The CDR3 region is CASSWSGGNNEQFF. The CDR3, as DNA: TGTGCCAGTAGTTGGAGCGGGGGGAACAATGAGCAGTTCTTC.